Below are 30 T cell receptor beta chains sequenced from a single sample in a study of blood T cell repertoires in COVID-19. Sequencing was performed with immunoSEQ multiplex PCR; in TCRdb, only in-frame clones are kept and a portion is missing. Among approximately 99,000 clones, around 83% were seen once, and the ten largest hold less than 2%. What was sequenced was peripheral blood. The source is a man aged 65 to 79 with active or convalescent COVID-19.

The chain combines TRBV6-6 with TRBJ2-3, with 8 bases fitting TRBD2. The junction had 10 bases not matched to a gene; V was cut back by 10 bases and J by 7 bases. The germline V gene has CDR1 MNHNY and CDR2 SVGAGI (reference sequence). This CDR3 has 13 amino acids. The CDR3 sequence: CAIARGGENTQYF. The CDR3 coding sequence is TGTGCCATCGCCCGGGGGGGCGAGAATACGCAGTATTTT.

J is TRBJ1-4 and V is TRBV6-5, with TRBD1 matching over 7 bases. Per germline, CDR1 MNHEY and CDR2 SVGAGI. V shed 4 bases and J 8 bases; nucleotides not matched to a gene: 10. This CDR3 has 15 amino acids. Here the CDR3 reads CASSSSTGVGEKLFF. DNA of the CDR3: TGTGCCAGCAGTTCCTCAACAGGGGTAGGGGAAAAACTGTTTTTT.

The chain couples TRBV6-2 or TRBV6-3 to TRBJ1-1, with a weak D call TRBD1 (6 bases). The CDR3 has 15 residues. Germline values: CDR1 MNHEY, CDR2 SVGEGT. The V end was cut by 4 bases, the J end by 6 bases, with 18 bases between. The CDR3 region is CASSFFETGDPEAFF. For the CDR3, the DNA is TGTGCCAGCAGTTTCTTTGAGACAGGAGATCCTGAAGCTTTCTTT.

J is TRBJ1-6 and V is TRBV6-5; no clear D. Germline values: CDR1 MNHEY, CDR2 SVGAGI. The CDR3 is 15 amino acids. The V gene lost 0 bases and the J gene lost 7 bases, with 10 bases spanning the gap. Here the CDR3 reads CASSYSPNPNSPLHF. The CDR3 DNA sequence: TGTGCCAGCAGTTACTCGCCTAACCCAAATTCACCCCTCCACTTT.

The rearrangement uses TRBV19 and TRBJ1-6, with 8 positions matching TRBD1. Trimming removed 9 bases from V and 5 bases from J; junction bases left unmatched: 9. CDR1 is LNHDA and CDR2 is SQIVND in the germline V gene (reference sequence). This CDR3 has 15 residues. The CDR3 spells CASQIGQGHNSPLHF. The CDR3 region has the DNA TGTGCCAGCCAAATCGGACAGGGTCATAATTCACCCCTCCACTTT.

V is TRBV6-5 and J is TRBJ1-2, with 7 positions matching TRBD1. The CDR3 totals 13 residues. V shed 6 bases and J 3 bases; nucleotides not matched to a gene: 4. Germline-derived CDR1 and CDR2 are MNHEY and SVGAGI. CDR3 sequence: CASRPGTDYGYTF. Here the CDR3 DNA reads TGTGCCAGCAGACCCGGGACAGACTATGGCTACACCTTC.

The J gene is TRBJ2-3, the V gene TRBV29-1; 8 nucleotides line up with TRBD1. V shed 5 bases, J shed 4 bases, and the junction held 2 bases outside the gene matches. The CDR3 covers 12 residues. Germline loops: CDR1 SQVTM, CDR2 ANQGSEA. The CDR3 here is CSVSQGADTQYF. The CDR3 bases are TGCAGCGTTTCACAGGGGGCAGATACGCAGTATTTT.

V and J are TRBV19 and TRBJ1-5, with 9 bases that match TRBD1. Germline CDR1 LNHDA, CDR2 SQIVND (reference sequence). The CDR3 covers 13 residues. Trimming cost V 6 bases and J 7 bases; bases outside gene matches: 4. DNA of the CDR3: TGTGCCAGTAGCCGGGACAGGGCCCAGCCCCAGCATTTT. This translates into CASSRDRAQPQHF.

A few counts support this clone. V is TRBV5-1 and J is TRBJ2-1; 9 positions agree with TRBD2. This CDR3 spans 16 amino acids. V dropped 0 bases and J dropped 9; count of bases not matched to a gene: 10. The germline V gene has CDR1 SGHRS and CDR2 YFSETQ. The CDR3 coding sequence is TGCGCCAGCAGCTTGGAAGTTGCGGGGGGGCCTAGTGAGCAGTTCTTC. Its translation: CASSLEVAGGPSEQFF.

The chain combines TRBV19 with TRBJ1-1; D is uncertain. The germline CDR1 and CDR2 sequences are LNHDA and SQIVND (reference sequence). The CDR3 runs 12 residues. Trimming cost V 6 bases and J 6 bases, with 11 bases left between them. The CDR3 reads CASSPRESEAFF. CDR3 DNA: TGTGCCAGTAGCCCGAGGGAGTCTGAAGCTTTCTTT.

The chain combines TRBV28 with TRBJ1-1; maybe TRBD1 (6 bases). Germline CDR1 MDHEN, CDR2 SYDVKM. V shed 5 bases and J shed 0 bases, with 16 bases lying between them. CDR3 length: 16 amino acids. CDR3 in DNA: TGTGCCAGCAGTACAAACCCAGGGGTTATGAACACTGAAGCTTTCTTT. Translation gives CASSTNPGVMNTEAFF.

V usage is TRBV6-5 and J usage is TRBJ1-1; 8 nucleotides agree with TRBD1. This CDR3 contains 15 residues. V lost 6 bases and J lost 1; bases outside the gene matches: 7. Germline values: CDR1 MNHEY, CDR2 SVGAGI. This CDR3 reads CASRPTGVTNTEAFF. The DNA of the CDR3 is TGTGCCAGCAGACCGACAGGGGTCACGAACACTGAAGCTTTCTTT.

Written as DNA, the CDR3 is TGTGCCTGGAGTTCAGGGGATAGCAATCAGCCCCAGCATTTT. Residues: CAWSSGDSNQPQHF. The chain joins TRBV30 to TRBJ1-5; TRBD1 is a possible D gene (6 bases). The CDR3 is 14 amino acids. V lost 2 bases and J 0 bases, leaving 8 bases between the germline ends. Germline V gene lookup returns CDR1 GTSNPN and CDR2 SVGIG (reference sequence).

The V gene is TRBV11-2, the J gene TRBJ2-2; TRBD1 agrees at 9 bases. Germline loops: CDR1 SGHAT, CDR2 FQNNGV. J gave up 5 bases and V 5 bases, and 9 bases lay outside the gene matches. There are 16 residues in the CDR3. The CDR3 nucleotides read TGTGCCAGCAGCAGACGGGAAGGACAGGGGACCGGGGAGCTGTTTTTT. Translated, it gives CASSRREGQGTGELFF.

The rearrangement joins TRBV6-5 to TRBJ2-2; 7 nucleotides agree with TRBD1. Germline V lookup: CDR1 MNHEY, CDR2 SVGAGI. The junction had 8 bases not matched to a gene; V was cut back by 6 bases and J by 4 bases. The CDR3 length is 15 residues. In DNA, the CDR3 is TGTGCCAGCAGCCCGACCGACAGGGTCACCGGGGAGCTGTTTTTT. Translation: CASSPTDRVTGELFF.

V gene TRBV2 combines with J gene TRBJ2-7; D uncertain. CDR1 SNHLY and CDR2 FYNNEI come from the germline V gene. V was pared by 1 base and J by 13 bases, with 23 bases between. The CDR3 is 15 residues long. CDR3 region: CASSEVIYTVSVCYF. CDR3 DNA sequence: TGTGCCAGCAGTGAAGTCATATATACAGTTTCGGTGTGTTACTTC.

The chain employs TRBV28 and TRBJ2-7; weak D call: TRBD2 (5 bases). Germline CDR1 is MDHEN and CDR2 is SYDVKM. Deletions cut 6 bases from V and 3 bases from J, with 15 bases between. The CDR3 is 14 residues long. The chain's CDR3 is CASSSAGPNYEQYF. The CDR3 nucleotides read TGTGCCAGCAGCTCCGCGGGCCCGAACTACGAGCAGTACTTC.

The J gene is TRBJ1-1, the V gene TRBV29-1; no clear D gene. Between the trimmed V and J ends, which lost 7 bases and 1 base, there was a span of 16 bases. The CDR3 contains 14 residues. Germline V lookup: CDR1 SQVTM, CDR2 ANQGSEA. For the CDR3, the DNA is TGCAGCGCAGCGGACGGAACTAAGAACACTGAAGCTTTCTTT. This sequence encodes CSAADGTKNTEAFF.

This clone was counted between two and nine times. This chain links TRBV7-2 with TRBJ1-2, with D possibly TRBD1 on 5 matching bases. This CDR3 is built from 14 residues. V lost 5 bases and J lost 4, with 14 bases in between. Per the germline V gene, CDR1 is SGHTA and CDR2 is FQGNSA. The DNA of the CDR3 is TGTGCCAGCAGCCTAGGCCAGGGTCCCTATGGCTACACCTTC. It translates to CASSLGQGPYGYTF.

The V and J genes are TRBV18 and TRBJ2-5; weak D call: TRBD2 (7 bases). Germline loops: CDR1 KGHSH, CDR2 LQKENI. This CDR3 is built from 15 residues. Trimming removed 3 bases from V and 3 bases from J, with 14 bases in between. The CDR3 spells CASSPAGGPKETQYF. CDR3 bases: TGTGCCAGCTCACCGGCCGGGGGGCCCAAAGAGACCCAGTACTTC.

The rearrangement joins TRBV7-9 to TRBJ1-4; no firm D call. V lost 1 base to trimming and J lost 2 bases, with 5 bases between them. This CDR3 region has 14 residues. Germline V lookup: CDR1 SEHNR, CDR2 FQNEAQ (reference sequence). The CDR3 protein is CASSLGPTNEKLFF. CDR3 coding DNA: TGTGCCAGCAGCTTAGGTCCGACTAATGAAAAACTGTTTTTT.

This chain's CDR3 is CASSSPKGGTGAVEQYF. CDR3 nucleotide sequence: TGTGCCAGCAGCTCCCCCAAGGGGGGGACAGGGGCTGTCGAGCAGTACTTC. The rearrangement links TRBV9 to TRBJ2-7; 10 positions agree with TRBD1. The V segment lost 4 bases and the J segment 6 bases; nucleotides outside the gene matches: 16. CDR1 and CDR2 from the germline V gene are SGDLS and YYNGEE. The CDR3 loop spans 17 amino acids.

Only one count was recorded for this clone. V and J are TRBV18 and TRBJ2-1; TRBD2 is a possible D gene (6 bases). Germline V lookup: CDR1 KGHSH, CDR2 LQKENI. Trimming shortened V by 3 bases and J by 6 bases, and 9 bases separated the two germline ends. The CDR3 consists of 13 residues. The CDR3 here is CASSPGGVNEQFF. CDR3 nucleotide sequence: TGTGCCAGCTCACCCGGCGGGGTCAATGAGCAGTTCTTC.

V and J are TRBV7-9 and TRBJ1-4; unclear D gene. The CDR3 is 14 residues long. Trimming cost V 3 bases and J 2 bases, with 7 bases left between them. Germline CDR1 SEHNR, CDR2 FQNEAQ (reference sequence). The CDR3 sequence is CASSFSVTNEKLFF. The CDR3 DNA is TGTGCCAGCAGCTTTTCCGTTACTAATGAAAAACTGTTTTTT.

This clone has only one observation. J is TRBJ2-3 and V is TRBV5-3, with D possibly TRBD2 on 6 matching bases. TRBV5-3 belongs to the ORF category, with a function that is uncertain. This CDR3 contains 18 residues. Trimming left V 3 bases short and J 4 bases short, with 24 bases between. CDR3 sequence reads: CARSSDPPGLRGSDTQYF. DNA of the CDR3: TGTGCCAGAAGCTCTGACCCCCCGGGACTGCGGGGTTCAGATACGCAGTATTTT.

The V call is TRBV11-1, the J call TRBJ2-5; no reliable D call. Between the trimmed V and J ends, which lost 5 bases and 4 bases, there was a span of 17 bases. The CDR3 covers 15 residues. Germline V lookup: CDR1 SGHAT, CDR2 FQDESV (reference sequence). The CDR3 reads CASSPQARARETQYF. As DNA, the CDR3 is TGTGCCAGCAGCCCCCAGGCCCGCGCCCGAGAGACCCAGTACTTC. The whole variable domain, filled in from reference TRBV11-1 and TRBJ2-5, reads EAEVAQSPRYKITEKSQAVAFWCDPISGHATLYWYRQILGQGPELLVQFQDESVVDDSQLPKDRFSAERLKGVDSTLKIQPAELGDSAMYLCASSPQARARETQYFGPGTRLLVL.

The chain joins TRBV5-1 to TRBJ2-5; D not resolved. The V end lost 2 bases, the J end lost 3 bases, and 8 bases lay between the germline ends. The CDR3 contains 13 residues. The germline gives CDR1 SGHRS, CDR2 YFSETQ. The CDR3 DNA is TGCGCCAGCAGCTTCACAGAAAAAGAGACCCAGTACTTC. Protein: CASSFTEKETQYF.

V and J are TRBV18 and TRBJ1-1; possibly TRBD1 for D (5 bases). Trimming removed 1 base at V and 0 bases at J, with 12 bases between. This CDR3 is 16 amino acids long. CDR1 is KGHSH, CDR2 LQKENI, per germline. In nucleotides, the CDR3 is TGTGCCAGCTCACCACGAGGCCAGGGTATGAACACTGAAGCTTTCTTT. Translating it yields CASSPRGQGMNTEAFF.

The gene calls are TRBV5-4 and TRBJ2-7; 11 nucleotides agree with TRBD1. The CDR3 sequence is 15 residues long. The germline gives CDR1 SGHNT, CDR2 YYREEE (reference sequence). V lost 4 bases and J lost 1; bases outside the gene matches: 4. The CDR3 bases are TGTGCCAGCAGCCGCCGGGACAGGGGGTCCTACGAGCAGTACTTC. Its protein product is CASSRRDRGSYEQYF.

The CDR3 region has the DNA TGTGCCAGCCAACCGACAGGGCCCGGAAACACCATATATTTT. Protein product: CASQPTGPGNTIYF. The chain joins TRBV28 to TRBJ1-3; 7 nucleotides line up with TRBD1. Germline V gene data show CDR1 as MDHEN and CDR2 as SYDVKM. The CDR3 spans 14 residues. V was clipped by 8 bases and J by 4 bases; unmatched bases: 8. Drawing the rest from reference TRBV28 and TRBJ1-3, the complete variable domain is DVKVTQSSRYLVKRTGEKVFLECVQDMDHENMFWYRQDPGLGLRLIYFSYDVKMKEKGDIPEGYSVSREKKERFSLILESASTNQTSMYLCASQPTGPGNTIYFGEGSWLTVV.